A selection of T cell receptor beta chains follows, all from one sample in a study of T cell repertoires in cytomegalovirus infection. TCRdb independently ran MiXCR on the reads; one entry per CDR3 protein. The sample yields about 450,000 distinct CDR3 sequences, approximately 32% seen once. Material for sequencing was PBMCs. The receptors come from a human donor in good health (CMV status not recorded). Some clones in this sample may be carry-over from other donors' samples. CDR3s include the opening cysteine and the closing phenylalanine or tryptophan. D genes are given only for firm matches. The size of a clone is reported for some rows only, either as once, few or many, or as a class for expanded clones.

v_gene: TRBV6-1; abundance: NA; d_gene: NA; j_gene: TRBJ1-2; CDR3aa: CASSEENRFNYGYTF; CDR3nt: TGTGCCAGCAGTGAAGAGAACAGATTTAACTATGGCTACACCTTC
v_gene: TRBV6-5; abundance: few; d_gene: NA; j_gene: TRBJ1-2; CDR3aa: CASSYSAPAGYTF; CDR3nt: TGTGCCAGCAGTTACTCGGCCCCGGCGGGCTACACCTTC
v_gene: TRBV7-3; abundance: NA; d_gene: NA; j_gene: TRBJ2-7; CDR3aa: CASSLTRSGEQYF; CDR3nt: TGTGCCAGCAGCTTAACTCGATCCGGCGAGCAGTACTTC
v_gene: TRBV7-3; abundance: many; d_gene: TRBD1; j_gene: TRBJ1-1; CDR3aa: CASSPRQGGTEAFF; CDR3nt: TGTGCCAGCAGCCCCCGACAGGGGGGCACTGAAGCTTTCTTT
v_gene: TRBV7-2; abundance: many; d_gene: TRBD2; j_gene: TRBJ2-3; CDR3aa: CASSFSSGYSTDTQYF; CDR3nt: TGTGCCAGCAGCTTCTCTAGCGGGTATAGCACAGATACGCAGTATTTT
v_gene: TRBV7-6; abundance: NA; d_gene: NA; j_gene: TRBJ1-1; CDR3aa: CARSLAKNTESFF; CDR3nt: TGTGCCAGAAGCTTAGCCAAGAACACTGAATCTTTCTTT
v_gene: TRBV7-2; abundance: many; d_gene: NA; j_gene: TRBJ1-1; CDR3aa: CASTPYQNTEAFF; CDR3nt: TGTGCCAGCACCCCTTACCAGAACACTGAAGCTTTCTTT
v_gene: TRBV11-3; abundance: NA; d_gene: NA; j_gene: TRBJ1-6; CDR3aa: CASSSSGNSPLHF; CDR3nt: TGTGCCAGCAGCTCATCGGGGAATTCACCCCTCCACTTT
v_gene: TRBV14; abundance: NA; d_gene: NA; j_gene: TRBJ2-5; CDR3aa: CASSQGGRGSETQYF; CDR3nt: TGTGCCAGCAGCCAAGGGGGAAGGGGGTCGGAGACCCAGTACTTC
v_gene: TRBV19; abundance: few; d_gene: TRBD1; j_gene: TRBJ2-6; CDR3aa: CASRGETGGASGANVLTF; CDR3nt: TGTGCCAGTAGGGGGGAAACAGGGGGCGCGTCTGGGGCCAACGTCCTGACTTTC
v_gene: TRBV7-6; abundance: many; d_gene: NA; j_gene: TRBJ2-7; CDR3aa: CASSPGRSEQYF; CDR3nt: TGTGCCAGCAGCCCGGGGCGGTCCGAGCAGTACTTC
v_gene: TRBV6-6; abundance: NA; d_gene: TRBD1; j_gene: TRBJ1-2; CDR3aa: CASSYLQGIGYTF; CDR3nt: TGTGCCAGCAGTTATTTACAGGGGATTGGCTACACCTTC
v_gene: TRBV10-3; abundance: few; d_gene: NA; j_gene: TRBJ1-6; CDR3aa: CATKQVRVGNSPLHF; CDR3nt: TGTGCCACAAAACAGGTTCGCGTTGGTAATTCACCCCTCCACTTT
v_gene: TRBV29-1; abundance: NA; d_gene: NA; j_gene: TRBJ2-3; CDR3aa: CSVWGSSTDTQYF; CDR3nt: TGCAGCGTTTGGGGGAGCAGCACAGATACGCAGTATTTT
v_gene: TRBV29-1; abundance: NA; d_gene: TRBD2; j_gene: TRBJ2-3; CDR3aa: CSVEDSGVTTDTQYF; CDR3nt: TGCAGCGTTGAAGATAGCGGGGTAACCACAGATACGCAGTATTTT
v_gene: TRBV7-2; abundance: many; d_gene: TRBD2; j_gene: TRBJ2-3; CDR3aa: CASSLAGTSGGTDTQYF; CDR3nt: TGTGCCAGCAGCTTAGCCGGGACTAGCGGGGGCACAGATACGCAGTATTTT
v_gene: TRBV7-2; abundance: many; d_gene: NA; j_gene: TRBJ1-5; CDR3aa: CASSLDSGSNQPQHF; CDR3nt: TGTGCCAGCAGCTTAGATTCGGGAAGCAATCAGCCCCAGCATTTT
v_gene: TRBV7-9; abundance: NA; d_gene: TRBD2; j_gene: TRBJ2-3; CDR3aa: CASSRTSGDDTQYF; CDR3nt: TGTGCCAGCAGCCGGACTAGCGGGGATGATACGCAGTATTTT
v_gene: TRBV6-1; abundance: few; d_gene: NA; j_gene: TRBJ2-4; CDR3aa: CASTSPLAKNIQYF; CDR3nt: TGTGCCAGCACCTCTCCCCTAGCCAAAAACATTCAGTACTTC
v_gene: TRBV5-1; abundance: NA; d_gene: NA; j_gene: TRBJ1-1; CDR3aa: CASSLWVRGDGEAFF; CDR3nt: TGCGCCAGCAGCTTGTGGGTGCGGGGTGACGGTGAAGCTTTCTTT
v_gene: TRBV4-1; abundance: NA; d_gene: NA; j_gene: TRBJ2-6; CDR3aa: CASSQGGGPPSGANVLTF; CDR3nt: TGCGCCAGCAGCCAAGGGGGGGGCCCTCCCTCGGGGGCCAACGTCCTGACTTTC
v_gene: TRBV7-6; abundance: many; d_gene: NA; j_gene: TRBJ1-5; CDR3aa: CASSSLAGQPQHF; CDR3nt: TGTGCCAGCAGCTCGCTGGCGGGTCAGCCCCAGCATTTT
v_gene: TRBV28; abundance: NA; d_gene: NA; j_gene: TRBJ1-5; CDR3aa: CATSARRGNQPQHF; CDR3nt: TGTGCCACCTCAGCCCGGAGGGGCAATCAGCCCCAGCATTTT
v_gene: TRBV7-2; abundance: many; d_gene: TRBD2; j_gene: TRBJ2-7; CDR3aa: CASSPLPGTRVYEQYF; CDR3nt: TGTGCCAGCAGCCCTCTCCCCGGGACTAGGGTCTACGAGCAGTACTTC
v_gene: TRBV15; abundance: NA; d_gene: NA; j_gene: TRBJ2-2; CDR3aa: CATRIGGGTRKAGELFF; CDR3nt: TGTGCCACCAGGATAGGGGGCGGGACTAGAAAGGCCGGGGAGCTGTTTTTT
v_gene: TRBV7-8; abundance: many; d_gene: TRBD1; j_gene: TRBJ1-3; CDR3aa: CASSLRPGQGNLGNTIYF; CDR3nt: TGTGCCAGCAGCCTCCGCCCGGGACAGGGCAACCTTGGAAACACCATATATTTT
v_gene: TRBV7-2; abundance: NA; d_gene: TRBD2; j_gene: TRBJ2-1; CDR3aa: CASSRGGGASSYNEQFF; CDR3nt: TGTGCCAGCAGCCGGGGGGGGGGGGCGAGCTCCTACAATGAGCAGTTCTTC
v_gene: TRBV7-6; abundance: NA; d_gene: NA; j_gene: TRBJ1-3; CDR3aa: CASSRLMSGNTIYF; CDR3nt: TGTGCCAGCAGCCGACTGATGTCTGGAAACACCATATATTTT
v_gene: TRBV4-1; abundance: NA; d_gene: NA; j_gene: TRBJ2-5; CDR3aa: CASSQVAEVAMGTQYF; CDR3nt: TGCGCCAGCAGCCAAGTTGCCGAGGTAGCCATGGGGACCCAGTACTTC
v_gene: TRBV4-3; abundance: NA; d_gene: TRBD2; j_gene: TRBJ2-2; CDR3aa: CASSHGLAGAGELFF; CDR3nt: TGCGCCAGCAGCCACGGACTAGCGGGTGCCGGGGAGCTGTTTTTT
v_gene: TRBV24-1; abundance: NA; d_gene: NA; j_gene: TRBJ2-7; CDR3aa: CATRTGGRGLYEQYF; CDR3nt: TGTGCCACCCGGACGGGAGGCAGGGGGCTCTACGAGCAGTACTTC
v_gene: TRBV12-3/TRBV12-4; abundance: NA; d_gene: TRBD1; j_gene: TRBJ2-7; CDR3aa: CASSYRGPVYEQYF; CDR3nt: TGTGCCAGCAGTTACAGGGGGCCCGTCTACGAGCAGTACTTC
v_gene: TRBV7-2; abundance: many; d_gene: NA; j_gene: TRBJ2-7; CDR3aa: CASSSTISGVYEQYF; CDR3nt: TGTGCCAGCAGCTCCACCATATCGGGGGTCTACGAGCAGTACTTC